This T cell receptor (beta chain) was documented in a study of shared clonotypes between healthy human individuals. Background on the study: Plates per donor: three CD4 naive, three CD4 memory, two CD8 naive, one CD8 memory. Study-wide findings and caveats: Sequencing of the sorted subsets was shown by rarefaction to be incomplete despite large depth.

Only CD45RO-negative cells positively selected for CCR7 counted as naive CD8 cells, so terminally differentiated effector memory CD45RA+ cells were excluded. Donors were Caucasian adults residing in Nashville, Tennessee, USA. A remark on this clone: No antigen is known for it. This specimen includes other DNA sequences encoding the same CDR3.

The method was immunoSEQ multiplex PCR; TCRdb's version includes in-frame clones alone and lacks a portion of them. In the table there are around 2,100,000 clones, about 95% of which are singletons. Trimming left V 0 bases short and J 3 bases short, with 8 bases between. Germline-derived CDR1 and CDR2 are LGHNA and YSLEER. This CDR3 comprises 14 residues. Source material: naive CD8+ T cells sorted from blood. The chain combines TRBV4-3 with TRBJ1-1, with D perhaps TRBD1 (5 bases). The receptor was isolated from a man younger than 30 in good health. The CDR3 DNA follows: TGCGCCAGCAGCCAAGATAGAGGGGACACTGAAGCTTTCTTT. Translated, it gives CASSQDRGDTEAFF.